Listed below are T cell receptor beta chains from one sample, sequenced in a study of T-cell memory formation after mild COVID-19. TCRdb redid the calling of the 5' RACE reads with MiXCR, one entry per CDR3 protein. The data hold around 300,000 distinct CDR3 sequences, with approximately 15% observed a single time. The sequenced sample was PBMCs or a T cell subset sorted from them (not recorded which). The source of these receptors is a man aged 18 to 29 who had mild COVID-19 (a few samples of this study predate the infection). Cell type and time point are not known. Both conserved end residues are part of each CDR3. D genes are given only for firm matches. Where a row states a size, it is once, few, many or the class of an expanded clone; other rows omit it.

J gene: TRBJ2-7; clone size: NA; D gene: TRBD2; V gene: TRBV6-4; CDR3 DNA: TGTGCCAGCAACTCTCGGACTAGCCTCCACGAGCAGTACTTC; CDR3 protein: CASNSRTSLHEQYF
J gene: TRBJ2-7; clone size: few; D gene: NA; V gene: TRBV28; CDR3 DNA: TGTGCCAGCAGTTTAGGAGGGGGGTATCTGTACGAGCAGTACTTC; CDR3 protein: CASSLGGGYLYEQYF
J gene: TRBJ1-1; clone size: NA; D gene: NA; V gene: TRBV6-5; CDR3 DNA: TGTGCCAGCAGCCTCCGGGACAAAATATTGAACACTGAAGCTTTCTTT; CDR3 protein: CASSLRDKILNTEAFF
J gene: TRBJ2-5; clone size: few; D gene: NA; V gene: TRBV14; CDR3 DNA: TGTGCCAGCAGCCAAGATATGTTACAGTACCAAGAGACCCAGTACTTC; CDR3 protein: CASSQDMLQYQETQYF
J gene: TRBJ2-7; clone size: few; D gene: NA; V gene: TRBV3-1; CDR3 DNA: TGTGCCAGCAGCCCATGGACTGACCCCTCCTACGAGCAGTACTTC; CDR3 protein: CASSPWTDPSYEQYF
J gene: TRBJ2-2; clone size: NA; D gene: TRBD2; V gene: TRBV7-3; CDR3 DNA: TGTGCCAGCAGCACACTCCCGGGGACTAGCGGGGGCCAGAACACCGGGGAGCTGTTTTTT; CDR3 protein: CASSTLPGTSGGQNTGELFF
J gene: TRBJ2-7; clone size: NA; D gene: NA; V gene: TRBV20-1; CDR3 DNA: TGCAGTGCTAGAGATGGCGAGCAGTACTTC; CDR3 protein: CSARDGEQYF
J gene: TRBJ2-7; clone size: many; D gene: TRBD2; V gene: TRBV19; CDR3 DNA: TGTGCCAGTAGCTCGGGGGGACCCTACGAGCAGTACTTC; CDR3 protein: CASSSGGPYEQYF
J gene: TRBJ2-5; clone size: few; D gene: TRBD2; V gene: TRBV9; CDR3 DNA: TGTGCCAGCAGCGTAGGGGTAGCGGGGGGGCTTGAGACCCAGTACTTC; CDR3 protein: CASSVGVAGGLETQYF
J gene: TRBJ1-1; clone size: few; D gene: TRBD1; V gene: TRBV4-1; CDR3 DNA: TGCGCCAGCAAATTGGGACAGAGCAACACTGAAGCTTTCTTT; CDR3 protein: CASKLGQSNTEAFF
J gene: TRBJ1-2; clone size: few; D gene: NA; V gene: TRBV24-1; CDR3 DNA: TGTGCCACCAGTGATCCGGTAGATGGCTACACCTTC; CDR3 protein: CATSDPVDGYTF
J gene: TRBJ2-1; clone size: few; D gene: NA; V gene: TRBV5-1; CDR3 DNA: TGCGCCAGCAGCTGGGCCCCGAGGGGTATGGGGATAAATGAGCAGTTCTTC; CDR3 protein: CASSWAPRGMGINEQFF
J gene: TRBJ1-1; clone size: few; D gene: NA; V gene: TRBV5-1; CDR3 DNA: TGCGCCAGCAGCTTTCTAGGGAAAGGAGCTTTCTTT; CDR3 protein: CASSFLGKGAFF
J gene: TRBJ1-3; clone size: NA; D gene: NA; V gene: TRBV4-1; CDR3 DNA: TGCGCCAGCAGCCAAAGGTGGATCTCTGGAAACACCATATATTTT; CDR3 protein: CASSQRWISGNTIYF
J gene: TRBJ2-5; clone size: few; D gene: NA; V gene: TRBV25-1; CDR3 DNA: TGTGCCAGCAGTGAGTTTTCGGGGTGGGAGACCCAGTACTTC; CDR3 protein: CASSEFSGWETQYF
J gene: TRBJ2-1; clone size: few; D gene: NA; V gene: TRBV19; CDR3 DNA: TGTGCCAGTAGTACCCAGTACAGGCTCCTAGGTAATGAGCAGTTCTTC; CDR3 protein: CASSTQYRLLGNEQFF
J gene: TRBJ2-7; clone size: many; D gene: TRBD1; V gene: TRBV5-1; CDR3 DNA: TGCGCCAGCAGCTTGAGAGGCAGGGGGCAGTACGAGCAGTACTTC; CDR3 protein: CASSLRGRGQYEQYF
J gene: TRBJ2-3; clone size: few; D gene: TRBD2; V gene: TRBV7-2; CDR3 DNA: TGTGCCAGCAGCTTAAGTGGCGGGGGAAATACGCAGTATTTT; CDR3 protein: CASSLSGGGNTQYF
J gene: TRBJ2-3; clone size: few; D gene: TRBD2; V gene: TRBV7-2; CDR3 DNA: TGTGCCAGCGGTTCCCGAGCGGGGAGGACAGATACGCAGTATTTT; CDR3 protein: CASGSRAGRTDTQYF
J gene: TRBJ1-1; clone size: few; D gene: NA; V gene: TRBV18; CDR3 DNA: TGTGCCAGCTTACCAGGGTACTTGAACACTGAAGCTTTCTTT; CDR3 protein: CASLPGYLNTEAFF
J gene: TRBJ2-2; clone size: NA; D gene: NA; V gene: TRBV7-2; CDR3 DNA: TGTGCCAGCAGCTTACAGAGGAACACCGGGGAGCTGTTTTTT; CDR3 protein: CASSLQRNTGELFF
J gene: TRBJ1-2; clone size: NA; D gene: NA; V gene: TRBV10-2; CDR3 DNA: TGCGCCAGCAGTCCAAGGCCCCGCTATGGCTACACCTTC; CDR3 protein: CASSPRPRYGYTF
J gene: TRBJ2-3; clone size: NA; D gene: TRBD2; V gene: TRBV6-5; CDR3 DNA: TGTGCCAGCACTCTTCTAGCGGGGGGCACAGATACGCAGTATTTT; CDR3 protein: CASTLLAGGTDTQYF
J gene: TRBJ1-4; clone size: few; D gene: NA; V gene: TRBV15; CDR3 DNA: TGTGCCACCAGCAGAGATCCACAGGGAGAAGAAAAACTGTTTTTT; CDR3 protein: CATSRDPQGEEKLFF
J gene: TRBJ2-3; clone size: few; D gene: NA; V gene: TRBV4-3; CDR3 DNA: TGCGCCAGCAGCCAAGATCAGGCGGCAACAGATACGCAGTATTTT; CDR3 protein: CASSQDQAATDTQYF
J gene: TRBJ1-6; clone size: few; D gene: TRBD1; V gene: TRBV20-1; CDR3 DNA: TGCAGTGCTAGACAAACAGGGGTCTCACCCCTCCACTTT; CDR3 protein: CSARQTGVSPLHF
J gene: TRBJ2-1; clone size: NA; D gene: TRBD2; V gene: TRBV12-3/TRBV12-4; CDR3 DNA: TGTGCCAGCACCCCTAGCGGGAACAATGAGCAGTTCTTC; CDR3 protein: CASTPSGNNEQFF
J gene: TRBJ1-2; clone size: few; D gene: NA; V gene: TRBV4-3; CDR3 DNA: TGCGCCAGCAGCCACTCAGGGGAACTTGGCTACACCTTC; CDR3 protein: CASSHSGELGYTF
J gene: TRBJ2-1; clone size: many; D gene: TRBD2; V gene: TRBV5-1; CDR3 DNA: TGCGCCAGCAGCTTCGGGACTAGCGGGGGGGCCTATGAGCAGTTCTTC; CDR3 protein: CASSFGTSGGAYEQFF
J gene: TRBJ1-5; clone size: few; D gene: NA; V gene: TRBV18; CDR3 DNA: TGTGCCAGCTCTTTGGACGGGATCAATCAGCCCCAGCATTTT; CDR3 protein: CASSLDGINQPQHF
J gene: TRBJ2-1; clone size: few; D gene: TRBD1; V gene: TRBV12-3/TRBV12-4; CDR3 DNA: TGTGCCAGCAGTTTAGGGGACAGCTGGTACAATGAGCAGTTCTTC; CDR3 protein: CASSLGDSWYNEQFF
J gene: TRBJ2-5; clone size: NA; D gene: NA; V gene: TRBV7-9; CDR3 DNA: TGTGCCAGCAGCCCCAAGGCCCTGGATAATTGGGGGAAGACCCAGTACTTC; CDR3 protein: CASSPKALDNWGKTQYF
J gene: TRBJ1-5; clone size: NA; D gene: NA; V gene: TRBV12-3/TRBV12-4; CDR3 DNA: TGTGCCAGCAGTTCCATGACAGGTCCCCTCGATAGCAATCAGCCCCAGCATTTT; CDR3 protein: CASSSMTGPLDSNQPQHF
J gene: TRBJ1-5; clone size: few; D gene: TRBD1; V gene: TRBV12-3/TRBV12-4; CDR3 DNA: TGTGCCAGCGTAGGACAGGGCTATCAGCCCCAGCATTTT; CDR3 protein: CASVGQGYQPQHF
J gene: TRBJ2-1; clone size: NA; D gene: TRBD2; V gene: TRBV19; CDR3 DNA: TGTGCCAGTAGTATATGGGCGACTAGCGGGGGGCCGAGCTCCTACAATGAGCAGTTCTTC; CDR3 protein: CASSIWATSGGPSSYNEQFF
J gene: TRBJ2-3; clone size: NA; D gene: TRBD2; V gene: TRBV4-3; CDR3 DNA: TGCGCCAGCAGCACCCGACTAGCGGGGGGGGGAGCAGATACGCAGTATTTT; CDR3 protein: CASSTRLAGGGADTQYF
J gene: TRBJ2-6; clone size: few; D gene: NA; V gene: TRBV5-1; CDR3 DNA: TGCGCCAGCAAGCAGGGGTCTGGGGCCAACGTCCTGACTTTC; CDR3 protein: CASKQGSGANVLTF
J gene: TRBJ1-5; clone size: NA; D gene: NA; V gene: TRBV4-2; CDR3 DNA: TGTGCCAGCAGCCAAGAACAGACAGATAATCAGCCCCAGCATTTT; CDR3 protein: CASSQEQTDNQPQHF
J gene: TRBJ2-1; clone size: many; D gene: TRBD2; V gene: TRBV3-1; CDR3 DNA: TGTGCCAGCAGCCAAGATTTAGCGGGGTACAATGAGCAGTTCTTC; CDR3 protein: CASSQDLAGYNEQFF
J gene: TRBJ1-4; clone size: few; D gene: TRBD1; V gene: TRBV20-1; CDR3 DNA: TGCAGTGCCGAACCTCAAATGCACCAGGGGGATGTTACTAATGAAAAACTGTTTTTT; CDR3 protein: CSAEPQMHQGDVTNEKLFF
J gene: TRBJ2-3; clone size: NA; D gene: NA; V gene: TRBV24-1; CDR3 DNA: TGTGCCACCAGTGAATCAGGGGATACGCAGTATTTT; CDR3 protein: CATSESGDTQYF
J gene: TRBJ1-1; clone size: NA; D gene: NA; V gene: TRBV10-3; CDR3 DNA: TGTGCCATCAGGTTCGAACCGTGGGGCACTGAAGCTTTCTTT; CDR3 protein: CAIRFEPWGTEAFF
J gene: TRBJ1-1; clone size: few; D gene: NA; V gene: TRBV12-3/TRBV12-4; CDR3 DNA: TGTGCCAGCAGTTTATGGGGGTTCCGAGCTTTCTTT; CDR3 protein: CASSLWGFRAFF
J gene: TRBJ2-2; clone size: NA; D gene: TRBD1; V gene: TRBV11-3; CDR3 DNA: TGTGCCAGCAGCACCCCCGGGACAGGGGAGACCGGGGAGCTGTTTTTT; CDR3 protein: CASSTPGTGETGELFF
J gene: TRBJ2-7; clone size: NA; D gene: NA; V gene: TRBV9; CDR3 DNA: TGTGCCAGCAGCCCATCAGGGGTTTCCTACGAGCAGTACTTC; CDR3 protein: CASSPSGVSYEQYF
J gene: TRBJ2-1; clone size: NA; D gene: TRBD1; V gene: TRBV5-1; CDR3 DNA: TGCGCCAGCCACCTCGGGACAGGGGGCCTCAATGAGCAGTTCTTC; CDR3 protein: CASHLGTGGLNEQFF
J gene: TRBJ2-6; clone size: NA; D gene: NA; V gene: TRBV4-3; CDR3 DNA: TGCGCCAGCAGCCAGCTGGCAACAGGGCTCCTCTCTGGGGCCAACGTCCTGACTTTC; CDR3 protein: CASSQLATGLLSGANVLTF
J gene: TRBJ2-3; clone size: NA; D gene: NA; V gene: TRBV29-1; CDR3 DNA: TGCAGCGTTGCTTCACAGGCTCTCGGGACAGATACGCAGTATTTT; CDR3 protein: CSVASQALGTDTQYF
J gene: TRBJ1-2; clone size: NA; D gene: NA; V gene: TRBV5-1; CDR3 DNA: TGCGCCAGCAGCGCCGGGACCTTGCAGGATGGCTACACCTTC; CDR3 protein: CASSAGTLQDGYTF
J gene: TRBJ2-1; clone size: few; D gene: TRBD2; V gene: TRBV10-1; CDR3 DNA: TGCGCCAGCAGCGATAACGGACTAGCGGGAGGACTTGGTGAGCAGTTCTTC; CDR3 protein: CASSDNGLAGGLGEQFF
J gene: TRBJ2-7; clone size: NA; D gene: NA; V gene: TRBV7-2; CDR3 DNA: TGTGCCAGCAGCCCTAGACAGATTACCTACGAGCAGTACTTC; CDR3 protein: CASSPRQITYEQYF
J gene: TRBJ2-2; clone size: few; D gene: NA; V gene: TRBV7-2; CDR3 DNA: TGTGCCAGCAGCCCGCTTGTGGAAACCGGGGAGCTGTTTTTT; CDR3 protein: CASSPLVETGELFF
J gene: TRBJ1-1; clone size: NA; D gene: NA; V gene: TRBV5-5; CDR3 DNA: TGTGCCAGCAGCTTGGTGGGACATAACACTGAAGCTTTCTTT; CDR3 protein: CASSLVGHNTEAFF
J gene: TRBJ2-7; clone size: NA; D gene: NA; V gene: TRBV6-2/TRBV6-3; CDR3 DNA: TGTGCCAGCAGTTATCCGGGGGCCGCCTACGAGCAGTACTTC; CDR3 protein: CASSYPGAAYEQYF